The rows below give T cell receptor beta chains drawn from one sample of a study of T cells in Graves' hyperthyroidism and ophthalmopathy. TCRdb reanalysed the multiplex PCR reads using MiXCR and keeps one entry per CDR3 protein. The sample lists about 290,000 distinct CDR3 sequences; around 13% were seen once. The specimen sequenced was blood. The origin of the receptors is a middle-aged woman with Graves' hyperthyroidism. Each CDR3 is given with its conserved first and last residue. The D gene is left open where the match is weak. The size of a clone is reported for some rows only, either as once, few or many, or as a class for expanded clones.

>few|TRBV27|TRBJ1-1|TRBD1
TGTGCCAGCAGCCGCATCCCGGGACAGGGGCTGATGAACACTGAAGCTTTCTTT
CASSRIPGQGLMNTEAFF
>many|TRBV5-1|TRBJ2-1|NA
TGCGCCAGCAGCCAAGAAAACTACAATGAGCAGTTCTTC
CASSQENYNEQFF
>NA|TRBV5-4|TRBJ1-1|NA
TGTGCCAGCAGCTTGTCTAGGATTGACAGTTACCCGAACACTGAAGCTTTCTTT
CASSLSRIDSYPNTEAFF
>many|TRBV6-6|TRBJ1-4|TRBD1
TGTGCCAGCAGTTACACAGGGACAGGGAGTGAAAAACTGTTTTTT
CASSYTGTGSEKLFF
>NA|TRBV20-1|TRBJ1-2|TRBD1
TGCAGTGCTAGCCGGGACAGGGTAATGTCGGGAGGCTACACCTTC
CSASRDRVMSGGYTF
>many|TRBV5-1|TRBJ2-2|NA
TGCGCCAGCAGCTTGGAAGTGATGATGAACACCGGGGAGCTGTTTTTT
CASSLEVMMNTGELFF
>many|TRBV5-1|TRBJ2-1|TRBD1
TGCGCCAGCAGCCCGGCCCAGGGGGCCGGCAATGAGCAGTTCTTC
CASSPAQGAGNEQFF
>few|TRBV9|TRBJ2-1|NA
TGTGCCAGCAGCGTAGAATCTTTCGGTCGTGAGCAGTTCTTC
CASSVESFGREQFF
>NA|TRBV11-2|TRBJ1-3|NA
TGTGCCAGCAGGACTCCAATGGGAAACACCATATATTTT
CASRTPMGNTIYF
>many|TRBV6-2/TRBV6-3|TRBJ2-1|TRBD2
TGTGCCAGCAGTGGACTAGCGGGAGACGCTGGGAATGAGCAGTTCTTC
CASSGLAGDAGNEQFF
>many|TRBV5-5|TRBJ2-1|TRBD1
TGTGCCAGCAGCCGATCCGGGACAGGGCTGCCGGCGAATGAGCAGTTCTTC
CASSRSGTGLPANEQFF
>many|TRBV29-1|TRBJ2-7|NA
TGCAGCGTCTCGGCGGGGACCTACGAGCAGTACTTC
CSVSAGTYEQYF
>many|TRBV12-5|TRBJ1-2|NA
TGTGCTAGCTCGTCTCCCACAGGTGTCACTAACTATGGCTACACCTTC
CASSSPTGVTNYGYTF
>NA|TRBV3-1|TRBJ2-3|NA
TGTGCCAGCAGAGAAAGAGGGATGGATACGCAGTATTTT
CASRERGMDTQYF